The sequence of this T cell receptor (beta chain) was determined in a study of human CD8 memory T cell subsets. Researchers made TCR beta libraries via UMI-labeled 5' RACE. TCRdb reprocessed the 5' RACE reads, with one entry per CDR3 protein and no DNA. The repertoire table contains under 20,000 distinct CDR3 sequences. This CDR3 is 15 amino acids long. In germline, CDR1 is SGHVS, CDR2 FQNEAQ. The chain links TRBV7-8 to TRBJ1-2; TCRdb names TRBD1, which stays unverified in the absence of DNA. Material: CD8+ T cells from PBMCs. The source is a human donor in good health. The CDR3 spells CASSLQVRDMEGYTF.